This TCR beta chain was profiled in a study of post-analysis software for immune sequencing data. Per the germline V gene, CDR1 is LGHNA and CDR2 is YNFKEQ. V shed 1 base and J 5 bases; nucleotides not matched to a gene: 16. This CDR3 comprises 19 residues. Study results and limitations: Higher frequency in patients than in controls was seen for five TRBV segments, with TRBV5-6, TRBV5-1 and TRBV20-1 among them. Versus controls, multiple sclerosis patients showed significantly lower diversity (normalized Chao1).

TCR beta cDNA libraries had unique molecular identifiers. TCRdb used MiXCR to reprocess the PCR reads, holding one entry per CDR3 protein. Of some 260,000 distinct CDR3 sequences listed, 36% were seen once; the top ten hold 4% to 6%. A remark on this clonotype: Its antigen remains unidentified.

The origin of this receptor is a girl under 18 with multiple sclerosis. Sequenced: blood. The rearrangement links TRBV4-2 to TRBJ2-3; 9 nucleotides agree with TRBD2. This chain's CDR3 is CASSQVDGPSSGVGDTQYF. The CDR3 DNA reads as TGTGCCAGCAGCCAAGTGGACGGTCCTTCTAGCGGGGTTGGAGATACGCAGTATTTT.